This T cell receptor beta chain was identified in a study of CD8+ T cells in alopecia areata. This clone was recorded many times. Its antigen is currently unknown. CDR3 length: 14 residues. CDR1 and CDR2 (germline): SQVTM, ANQGSEA. After removal of 0 bases from V and 7 bases from J, the junction contained 6 bases not matched to a gene. Treatment denoted: oral pan-JAK inhibitor, 5-10 mg twice daily. RNA was isolated and reverse transcribed to cDNA, the sequencing template. Only in-frame clones appear in the TCRdb table, and some are missing; sequencing was by immunoSEQ multiplex PCR. The table has about 39,000 clones, 55% to 75% seen once. Overall study results and limits: Lesional tissue from the scalp (especially in alopecia totalis/universalis) showed higher clonality than normal scalp.

This chain joins TRBV29-1 and TRBJ2-3; 8 bases agree with TRBD2. The material sequenced was CD8+ T cells sorted from blood, taken at week 4, from a patient treated with tofacitinib. The receptor comes from a human donor with alopecia areata. The CDR3 sequence: CSVEDAGGGYTQYF. The CDR3 coding sequence is TGCAGCGTTGAAGATGCGGGGGGAGGTTATACGCAGTATTTT.